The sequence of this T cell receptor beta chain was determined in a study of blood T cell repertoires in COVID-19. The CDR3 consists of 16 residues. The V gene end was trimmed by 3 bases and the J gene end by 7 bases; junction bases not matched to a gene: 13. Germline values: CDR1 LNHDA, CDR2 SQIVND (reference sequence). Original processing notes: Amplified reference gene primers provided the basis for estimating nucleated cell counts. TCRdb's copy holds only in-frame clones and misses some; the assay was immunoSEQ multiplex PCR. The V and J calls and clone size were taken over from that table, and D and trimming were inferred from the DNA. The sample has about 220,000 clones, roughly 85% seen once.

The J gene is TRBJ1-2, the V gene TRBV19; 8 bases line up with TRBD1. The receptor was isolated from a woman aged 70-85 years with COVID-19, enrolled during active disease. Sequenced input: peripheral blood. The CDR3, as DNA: TGTGCCAGTAGTATTTCGGTCCAGGACAGGGTATCTGGCTACACCTTC. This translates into CASSISVQDRVSGYTF.